What follows describes a single T cell receptor (beta chain). Antigen: not known. The germline gives CDR1 SGHTA, CDR2 FQGTGA. Trimming removed 5 bases from V and 9 bases from J; junction bases left unmatched: 6. The CDR3 is made up of 13 amino acids. The data were produced by immunoSEQ multiplex PCR, yet TCRdb's version contains in-frame clones alone and is incomplete. The data hold 30,000 to 45,000 clones, with more than 75% observed a single time. Naive and memory CD4+ T cells were separated from cryopreserved PBMCs. The record originates from a study of CD4 T cells in relation to SARS-CoV-2 and coronaviruses. Study-level background: Of the patients, 8 or 9 were male, a few female, two Hispanic. The restricting HLA molecule for shared crossreactive spike epitopes was mapped. Whole-study results and caveats: According to naive versus memory sequencing, detected responses are memory recall, not newly primed.

The receptor was isolated from an adult with COVID-19. What was sequenced was memory CD4+ T cells from PBMCs. The genes are TRBV7-3 and TRBJ2-4; 8 bases are a match to TRBD2. The CDR3 is CASSQSRGGIQYF. CDR3 in DNA: TGTGCCAGCAGCCAATCCCGGGGGGGCATTCAGTACTTC.